Below, 2 T cell receptor beta chains from the same sample are listed, as sequenced in a study of regulatory T cells in long-lasting Graves disease listed by TCRdb under 2021. Libraries came from multiplex PCR. Reads for this sample came from an Illumina HiSeq 4000. CDR3 regions were amplified by Arm-PCR with iRepertoire HTBI primers to construct TCR beta libraries. TCRdb reprocessed the public reads (quality trimming at Q25 with fastp, clone calling with MiXCR) and kept in-frame beta chains. Each record represents a unique CDR3 protein, reported with the most common genes and DNA among its rows. This sample has 400,000 to 500,000 distinct CDR3 sequences in its table, and less than 20% of those were observed once. The ten largest clones take up about 10% of the sample. The sample's time point label, in plain terms: newly diagnosed GD, antithyroid drugs for less than 3 months. For both TCR sequencing and RNA sequencing, RNA was extracted from PBMCs using TRIzol.

The same specimen was also included in a second study, on T cells in Graves' hyperthyroidism and ophthalmopathy.

This specimen consisted of peripheral blood mononuclear cells (PBMCs), obtained at new diagnosis, from a patient treated with antithyroid drugs. All receptors come from a woman aged 25 to 39 with Graves disease. Donor details come from another sample of the same person, matched by shared clones.

As concerns this clonotype: A much bigger clone sits one base away, suggesting this may be a read error. The chain uses TRBV28 and TRBJ2-7; no clear D. This CDR3 spans 15 amino acids. Germline lookup yields CDR1 MDHEN and CDR2 SYDVKM. The CDR3 protein is CASSFSLGNFYERYF. CDR3 in DNA: TGTGCCAGCAGTTTCAGTCTAGGTAACTTCTACGAGCGGTACTTC.

The V and J genes are TRBV29-1 and TRBJ1-1, with a weak D call TRBD1 (5 bases). The V and J ends lost 4 bases and 2 bases respectively, with 14 bases between them. Looked up from germline, CDR1 is SQVTM and CDR2 is ANQGSEA. The CDR3 has 14 amino acids. This CDR3 reads CSVGPTQANTEAFF. In DNA form, the CDR3 reads TGCAGCGTTGGGCCCACACAGGCTAACACTGAAGCTTTCTTT. Complete variable domain (other parts from reference TRBV29-1 and TRBJ1-1): SAVISQKPSRDICQRGTSLTIQCQVDSQVTMMFWYRQQPGQSLTLIATANQGSEATYESGFVIDKFPISRPNLTFSTLTVSNMSPEDSSIYLCSVGPTQANTEAFFGQGTRLTVV.